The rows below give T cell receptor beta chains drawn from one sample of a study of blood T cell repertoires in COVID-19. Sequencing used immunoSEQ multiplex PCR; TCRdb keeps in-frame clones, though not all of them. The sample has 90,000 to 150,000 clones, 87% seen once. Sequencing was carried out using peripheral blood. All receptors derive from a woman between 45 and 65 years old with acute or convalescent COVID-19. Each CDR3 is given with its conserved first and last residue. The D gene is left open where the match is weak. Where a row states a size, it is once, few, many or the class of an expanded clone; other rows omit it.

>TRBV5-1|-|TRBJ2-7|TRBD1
CASSLSGQGAYEQYF
TGCGCCAGCAGCTTGTCAGGACAGGGAGCCTACGAGCAGTACTTC
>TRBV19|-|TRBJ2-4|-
CASSIGDGRVNIQYF
TGTGCCAGTAGTATAGGAGATGGCAGGGTAAACATTCAGTACTTC
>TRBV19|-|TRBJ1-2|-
CASSIRGGARNYGYTF
TGTGCCAGTAGTATTCGAGGTGGGGCTAGGAACTATGGCTACACCTTC
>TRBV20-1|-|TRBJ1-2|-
CSASGWGEGYTF
TGCAGTGCTAGTGGGTGGGGGGAAGGCTACACCTTC
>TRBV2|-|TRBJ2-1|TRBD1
CASWSGGVYNEQFF
TGTGCCAGCTGGTCAGGGGGCGTCTACAATGAGCAGTTCTTC
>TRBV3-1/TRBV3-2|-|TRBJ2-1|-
CASSQLLAEYNEQFF
TGTGCCAGCAGCCAACTCCTAGCAGAATACAATGAGCAGTTCTTC
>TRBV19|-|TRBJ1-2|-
CASSESGEYGYTF
TGTGCCAGTAGTGAGTCAGGGGAGTATGGCTACACCTTC
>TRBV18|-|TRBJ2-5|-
CASSPNDFFGHGTQYF
TGTGCCAGCTCACCCAATGATTTTTTTGGCCATGGGACCCAGTACTTC
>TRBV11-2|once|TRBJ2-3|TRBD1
CASSSGQGRADTQYF
TGTGCCAGCAGCTCGGGACAGGGGAGAGCAGATACGCAGTATTTT
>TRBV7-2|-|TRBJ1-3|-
CASSAQANTIYF
TGTGCCAGCAGCGCCCAGGCCAACACCATATATTTT
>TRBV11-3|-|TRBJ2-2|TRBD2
CASSPGLANRGELFF
TGTGCCAGCAGCCCGGGACTAGCGAACCGCGGGGAGCTGTTTTTT
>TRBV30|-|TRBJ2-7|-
CAWSRASNEQYF
TGTGCCTGGAGTCGAGCTTCGAACGAGCAGTACTTC
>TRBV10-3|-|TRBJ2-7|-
CAIGITIQGYEQYF
TGTGCCATCGGAATTACTATACAGGGCTACGAGCAGTACTTC
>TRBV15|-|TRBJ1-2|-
CATSRDRRQYGYTF
TGTGCCACCAGCAGAGATCGTCGACAGTATGGCTACACCTTC
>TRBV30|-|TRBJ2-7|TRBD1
CAWTMGQGRHEQYF
TGTGCCTGGACGATGGGACAGGGTCGGCACGAGCAGTACTTC